The 5 T cell receptor beta chains presented below share a single source sample, sequenced in a study of blood T cell repertoires in COVID-19. Clones were sequenced by immunoSEQ multiplex PCR, and TCRdb holds only the in-frame ones, with some missing. Of over 200,000 clones in the sample, 80% to 85% were seen once. The source material was peripheral blood. The receptors here all came from a human donor in a cohort sampled during active COVID-19.

Only a few counts were recorded for this clone. The genes are TRBV27 and TRBJ1-2; 7 bases agree with TRBD1. This CDR3 has 12 amino acids. Germline values: CDR1 MNHEY, CDR2 SMNVEV (reference sequence). The ends lost 6 bases at V and 8 bases at J; junction bases unmatched: 6. Here the CDR3 DNA reads TGTGCCAGCAGCGAGACAGGGCGCGGCTACACCTTC. This encodes CASSETGRGYTF.

The chain is built from TRBV10-2 and TRBJ1-2; TRBD1 might be the D (6 bases). V dropped 3 bases and J dropped 7 bases, with 18 bases sitting between them. CDR3 size: 15 residues. Germline V gives CDR1 WSHSY, CDR2 SAAADI. The CDR3 is CASSDMFAGDVGYTF. In DNA form, the CDR3 reads TGCGCCAGCAGTGATATGTTTGCAGGGGACGTTGGCTACACCTTC.

The rearrangement uses TRBV7-2 and TRBJ2-3, with 10 bases matching TRBD2. The CDR3 totals 16 residues. V shed 1 base, J shed 7 bases, and the junction held 8 bases outside the gene matches. CDR1 is SGHTA, CDR2 FQGNSA, per germline. CDR3 residues: CASSLELAGGTNTQYF. The CDR3 nucleotides read TGTGCCAGCAGCTTAGAGTTAGCGGGAGGAACAAATACGCAGTATTTT.

This clone has a count of ten or more. This chain connects TRBV24-1 to TRBJ1-5; 9 bases fit TRBD1. V shed 7 bases and J 6 bases; nucleotides not matched to a gene: 6. The length of the CDR3 is 14 residues. CDR1 and CDR2 (germline): KGHDR, SFDVKD. Here the CDR3 reads CATSLQGAFQPQHF. CDR3 in DNA: TGTGCCACCAGCTTACAGGGGGCATTTCAGCCCCAGCATTTT.

The chain uses TRBV28 and TRBJ2-7; 9 bases fit TRBD2. Looked up from germline, CDR1 is MDHEN and CDR2 is SYDVKM. This CDR3 has 15 amino acids. The V and J ends lost 1 base and 3 bases, in that order; junction bases with no gene match: 4. The CDR3 DNA sequence: TGTGCCAGCAGTTTATTAGCTAGCGGGATCTACGAGCAGTACTTC. This translates into CASSLLASGIYEQYF.